Below are 9 T cell receptor beta chains sequenced from a single sample in a study of human T cells and chemical hapten exposure. TCRdb re-analysed the RACE reads in MiXCR, keeping a single row per CDR3 protein. Of some 330,000 distinct CDR3 sequences listed, 4.5% to 5.5% are singletons. Time point indicated: pre-sensitization, week 0. Treatment here: therapeutic diphenylcyclopropenone sensitization with weekly scalp DPC. This sample comprised whole blood, obtained in connection with sensitization to the hapten diphenylcyclopropenone (DPC). Receptors originate from a woman under 30 with alopecia areata. Some clones in this sample may be carry-over from other donors' samples.

This chain joins TRBV9 and TRBJ1-1; no definite D call. The CDR3 contains 15 residues. Germline assignment: CDR1 SGDLS and CDR2 YYNGEE. V lost 4 bases and J 1 base, leaving 14 bases between the germline ends. DNA of the CDR3: TGTGCCAGCAGCCCGACCAGAGATCCGAACACTGAAGCTTTCTTT. Amino acid sequence: CASSPTRDPNTEAFF.

This clonotype has a handful of counts. The chain carries TRBV12-3 or TRBV12-4 and TRBJ2-5, with TRBD1 matching over 11 bases. This CDR3 has 15 residues. With 0 bases clipped from V and 4 bases from J, the junction kept 1 base outside the gene matches. This CDR3 is CASSLAGQGGETQYF. The CDR3 bases are TGTGCCAGCAGTTTAGCGGGACAGGGGGGAGAGACCCAGTACTTC.

This clonotype was seen ten or more times. This chain links TRBV7-2 with TRBJ1-4; 7 positions match TRBD1. The ends lost 3 bases at V and 8 bases at J; junction bases unmatched: 12. From germline, CDR1 is SGHTA and CDR2 FQGNSA. The CDR3 extends over 16 amino acids. The CDR3 protein is CASSFLHRGYGEKLFF. CDR3 nucleotides: TGTGCCAGCAGCTTCCTTCACAGGGGTTATGGAGAAAAACTGTTTTTT.

This clonotype was detected a few times. The chain has TRBV18 and TRBJ1-4; D is ambiguous. Germline CDR1 is KGHSH and CDR2 is LQKENI. The CDR3 sequence is 15 residues long. V gave up 6 bases and J gave up 5 bases, with 16 bases separating them. The CDR3 DNA sequence: TGTGCCAGCTCGTCAGGAGCAGGCGAAAATGAAAAACTGTTTTTT. Translated: CASSSGAGENEKLFF.

This clonotype was picked up many times. This chain uses TRBV6-2 or TRBV6-3 with TRBJ2-3; perhaps TRBD2 as D (6 bases). CDR1 and CDR2 from the germline V gene are MNHEY and SVGEGT. The CDR3 has 15 residues. Trimming removed 2 bases at V and 0 bases at J, with 9 bases between. CDR3 DNA sequence: TGTGCCAGCAGTTACGGCCGGGGGAGCACAGATACGCAGTATTTT. This codes for CASSYGRGSTDTQYF.

The chain links TRBV20-1 to TRBJ2-7; 8 bases match TRBD2. The CDR3 length is 13 residues. The germline CDR1 and CDR2 sequences are DFQATT and SNEGSKA (reference sequence). Trimming cost V 1 base and J 5 bases; bases outside gene matches: 4. This CDR3 is CSARGVAGNEQYF. In DNA, the CDR3 is TGCAGTGCTAGAGGGGTAGCGGGGAACGAGCAGTACTTC.

The table lists this clonotype with a few counts. This chain connects TRBV5-1 to TRBJ1-6; weak D call: TRBD1 (5 bases). The V and J ends lost 1 base and 7 bases respectively, with 15 bases between them. The CDR3 runs to 16 residues. CDR1 is SGHRS, CDR2 YFSETQ, per germline. This CDR3 is CASSLTPGSVNSPLHF. CDR3 coding DNA: TGCGCCAGCAGCTTGACTCCAGGGTCGGTAAATTCACCCCTCCACTTT.

This clonotype was counted only a few times. The chain recombines TRBV3-1 with TRBJ2-2; the D is unclear. This CDR3 is 12 amino acids long. V was clipped by 8 bases and J by 2 bases, with 6 bases between them. Germline loops: CDR1 LGHDT, CDR2 YNNKEL (reference sequence). CDR3 protein: CASCSNTGELFF. Written as DNA, the CDR3 is TGTGCCAGCTGCAGTAACACCGGGGAGCTGTTTTTT.

This clonotype was observed a handful of times. The chain recombines TRBV5-1 with TRBJ2-7; TRBD1 might be the D (5 bases). Per the germline V gene, CDR1 is SGHRS and CDR2 is YFSETQ. Trimming left V 0 bases short and J 2 bases short, with 18 bases between. CDR3 length: 17 residues. CDR3 in amino acids: CASSLAIKGDPTYEQYF. DNA of the CDR3: TGCGCCAGCAGCTTGGCCATCAAAGGGGATCCTACCTACGAGCAGTACTTC. The variable domain in full, completed from reference TRBV5-1 and TRBJ2-7, reads KAGVTQTPRYLIKTRGQQVTLSCSPISGHRSVSWYQQTPGQGLQFLFEYFSETQRNKGNFPGRFSGRQFSNSRSEMNVSTLELGDSALYLCASSLAIKGDPTYEQYFGPGTRLTVT.